What follows are 29 T cell receptor beta chains derived from one specimen sequenced in a study of T cell responses to AZD1222 COVID-19 vaccine (dated by TCRdb to the early 2020s). Libraries were built with the immunoSEQ multiplex PCR assay. TCRdb provides this immuneACCESS table in a form limited to in-frame rearrangements. Some clones are lacking; in checked studies, under half of them reflect an unresolved V gene, and why the rest are absent is not known. The sample contains 150,000 to 200,000 clones, 94% of them found a single time. The ten top clones hold 9.2% of the sample. The sample's time point, from its label and the paper: baseline before first vaccination. Specimen: peripheral blood, collected on day 0 of AZD1222 vaccination. These receptors came from an adult in good health.

CDR3: CSVRDRAVEQYF. CDR3 in DNA: TGCAGCGTTAGGGACAGGGCGGTCGAGCAGTACTTC. The chain employs TRBV29-1 and TRBJ2-7; TRBD1 matches at 9 bases. The CDR3 contains 12 residues. Trimming removed 5 bases from V and 6 bases from J; junction bases left unmatched: 5. From germline, CDR1 is SQVTM and CDR2 ANQGSEA.

This clone was picked up one time. The chain is built from TRBV7-9 and TRBJ2-7, with D possibly matching TRBD2 (5 bases). Germline V gives CDR1 SEHNR, CDR2 FQNEAQ (reference sequence). The CDR3 covers 16 residues. Between the trimmed V and J ends, which lost 3 bases and 3 bases, there was a span of 18 bases. The DNA of the CDR3 is TGTGCCAGCAGCTTCGACCGGCGGCTAGCCTTCTACGAGCAGTACTTC. It encodes CASSFDRRLAFYEQYF.

This chain uses TRBV2 with TRBJ2-7; unclear D gene. CDR3 size: 14 residues. Germline V gene data show CDR1 as SNHLY and CDR2 as FYNNEI. The V and J ends lost 6 bases and 2 bases respectively, with 14 bases between them. The CDR3 here is CASSDGPLAYEQYF. In nucleotides, the CDR3 is TGTGCCAGCAGCGACGGCCCCCTAGCCTACGAGCAGTACTTC.

The J gene is TRBJ1-6, the V gene TRBV11-2, with 8 positions matching TRBD1. The CDR3 runs to 15 residues. Trimming at V came to 5 bases and at J to 7 bases, leaving 7 bases not matched to a gene. The germline gives CDR1 SGHAT, CDR2 FQNNGV. CDR3: CASSLDRVGNSPLHF. Written as DNA, the CDR3 is TGTGCCAGCAGCCTGGACAGGGTCGGGAATTCACCCCTCCACTTT.

The chain carries TRBV5-1 and TRBJ1-1; D may be TRBD1 (5 bases). V was clipped by 5 bases and J by 5 bases, with 16 bases between them. Per germline, CDR1 SGHRS and CDR2 YFSETQ. This CDR3 spans 14 amino acids. The CDR3: CASRPAGWDTEAFF. In DNA, the CDR3 is TGCGCCAGCAGACCCGCAGGGTGGGATACTGAAGCTTTCTTT.

The rearrangement links TRBV19 to TRBJ2-7; TRBD2 is a possible D gene (7 bases). CDR3 length: 14 residues. CDR1 is LNHDA and CDR2 is SQIVND in the germline V gene (reference sequence). Trimming took 5 bases from V and 6 from J, leaving 17 bases between them. The CDR3 DNA is TGTGCCAGTAGTTCCCGGACAGCTAGCGGCGAGCAGTACTTC. This encodes CASSSRTASGEQYF.

This clone was found once. This chain joins TRBV7-9 and TRBJ1-5; tentatively, D is TRBD1 (5 bases). V was trimmed by 0 bases and J by 7 bases, leaving 13 bases between them. CDR3 length equals 15 residues. CDR1 SEHNR and CDR2 FQNEAQ come from the germline V gene (reference sequence). CDR3 DNA sequence: TGTGCCAGCAGCTTAGCCGGCGGGGCGGCCCAGCCCCAGCATTTT. Its protein product is CASSLAGGAAQPQHF.

The chain has TRBV6-2 or TRBV6-3 and TRBJ2-5; 8 bases are shared with TRBD2. This CDR3 region has 19 residues. CDR1 and CDR2 (germline): MNHEY, SVGEGT. Germline trimming cut 0 bases from V and 1 base from J; bases unmatched to any gene: 13. Here the CDR3 reads CASSYSLSSPGRAQETQYF. The CDR3 DNA sequence: TGTGCCAGCAGTTACTCGTTGAGCTCCCCCGGGAGGGCCCAAGAGACCCAGTACTTC.

The J gene is TRBJ1-1, the V gene TRBV29-1; D is possibly TRBD1 (5 bases). The V end was cut by 0 bases, the J end by 0 bases, with 11 bases between. The CDR3 runs to 15 residues. CDR1 SQVTM and CDR2 ANQGSEA come from the germline V gene. The CDR3 DNA reads TGCAGCGTTGAAGATCGGGGGTGGGTGAACACTGAAGCTTTCTTT. Its translation: CSVEDRGWVNTEAFF.

V usage is TRBV11-3 and J usage is TRBJ2-3; D is unresolved. The CDR3 has 16 residues. Per germline, CDR1 SGHNT and CDR2 YENEEA. V lost 4 bases, J lost 5 bases, and 19 bases lay in between. The CDR3: CASSSSRGSSVDTQYF. For the CDR3, the DNA is TGTGCCAGCAGCTCCTCGCGAGGTTCGAGCGTAGATACGCAGTATTTT.

V is TRBV7-8 and J is TRBJ2-1; D is ambiguous. Germline V gene lookup returns CDR1 SGHVS and CDR2 FQNEAQ. CDR3 length: 16 residues. The germline V and J ends were trimmed by 0 bases and 2 bases, with 11 bases remaining between them. DNA of the CDR3: TGTGCCAGCAGCTTAGCCCGCAGGCCGCCCTACAATGAGCAGTTCTTC. As protein: CASSLARRPPYNEQFF. Drawing the rest from reference TRBV7-8 and TRBJ2-1, the complete variable domain is GAGVSQSPRYKVAKRGQDVALRCDPISGHVSLFWYQQALGQGPEFLTYFQNEAQLDKSGLPSDRFFAERPEGSVSTLKIQRTQQEDSAVYLCASSLARRPPYNEQFFGPGTRLTVL.

The V call is TRBV28, the J call TRBJ2-7; D not certain. Per germline, CDR1 MDHEN and CDR2 SYDVKM. The CDR3 totals 12 residues. Trimming took off 6 bases at V and 4 bases at J, with 10 bases between the two ends. This CDR3 is CASRAEVYEQYF. CDR3 nucleotide sequence: TGTGCCAGCAGGGCTGAGGTGTACGAGCAGTACTTC.

In DNA, the CDR3 is TGTGCCAGCAGTTTATATATGGCGGGAGGGTTAGACACCGGGGAGCTGTTTTTT. Its protein is CASSLYMAGGLDTGELFF. The chain recombines TRBV27 with TRBJ2-2; the match to TRBD2 covers 9 bases. Germline V CDR1 and CDR2: MNHEY, SMNVEV (reference sequence). V lost 1 base, J lost 3 bases, and 9 bases stayed unmatched. The CDR3 length is 18 residues.

The V gene is TRBV2, the J gene TRBJ1-1; D not certain. The CDR3 length is 13 residues. Germline CDR1 SNHLY, CDR2 FYNNEI. Between the trimmed V and J ends, which lost 2 bases and 1 base, there was a span of 5 bases. Written as DNA, the CDR3 is TGTGCCAGCAGTGAACAGCCGAACACTGAAGCTTTCTTT. This sequence encodes CASSEQPNTEAFF. The full variable domain, in which reference TRBV2 and TRBJ1-1 provide the parts outside the CDR3, is EPEVTQTPSHQVTQMGQEVILRCVPISNHLYFYWYRQILGQKVEFLVSFYNNEISEKSEIFDDQFSVERPDGSNFTLKIRSTKLEDSAMYFCASSEQPNTEAFFGQGTRLTVV.

Concerning this clone: The same CDR3 also results from other DNA sequences found in this sample. The chain has TRBV4-1 and TRBJ2-7, with 11 bases lining up with TRBD1. CDR1 MGHRA and CDR2 YSYEKL come from the germline V gene. The J segment lost 2 bases and the V segment lost 3 bases, leaving 0 bases of the junction unmatched. This CDR3 is built from 14 residues. CDR3: CASSQGQGAYEQYF. In DNA form, the CDR3 reads TGCGCCAGCAGCCAGGGACAGGGGGCCTACGAGCAGTACTTC.

As concerns this clone: The junction shows a germline mismatch at one end, possibly a read error. CDR3 nucleotide sequence: TGTGCTAGCAGCTTAGAGGGCGGCTACGAGCAGTACTTC. It yields the protein CASSLEGGYEQYF. V gene TRBV7-7 combines with J gene TRBJ2-7; possibly TRBD2 for D (5 bases). Germline loops: CDR1 SSHAT, CDR2 FNYEAQ (reference sequence). This CDR3 comprises 13 residues.

The genes are TRBV18 and TRBJ2-7; no firm D call. V dropped 3 bases and J dropped 3 bases, with 15 bases sitting between them. CDR3 length equals 15 residues. CDR1 is KGHSH and CDR2 is LQKENI in the germline V gene. This CDR3 is CASSPSTLPRYEQYF. Written as DNA, the CDR3 is TGTGCCAGCTCACCCTCGACTCTCCCTCGCTACGAGCAGTACTTC.

This clone was seen once. The V gene is TRBV2, the J gene TRBJ1-2; 9 nucleotides align to TRBD1. This CDR3 has 15 residues. Germline CDR1 and CDR2: SNHLY and FYNNEI. V trimming: 6 bases; J trimming: 2 bases; junction bases outside the gene matches: 7. DNA of the CDR3: TGTGCCAGCAGCGCAAACAGGGGGCGGAACTATGGCTACACCTTC. It yields the protein CASSANRGRNYGYTF.

The gene calls are TRBV11-3 and TRBJ2-7; D is perhaps TRBD1 or TRBD2 (5 bases each). V was pared by 6 bases and J by 2 bases, with 11 bases between. The CDR3 has 13 amino acids. Per germline, CDR1 SGHNT and CDR2 YENEEA. CDR3: CASSHGAPYEQYF. CDR3 DNA: TGTGCCAGCAGTCACGGGGCCCCCTACGAGCAGTACTTC. The entire variable domain, with the rest obtained from reference TRBV11-3 and TRBJ2-7, is as follows: EAGVVQSPRYKIIEKKQPVAFWCNPISGHNTLYWYLQNLGQGPELLIRYENEEAVDDSQLPKDRFSAERLKGVDSTLKIQPAELGDSAVYLCASSHGAPYEQYFGPGTRLTVT.

CDR3 region: CASSPSGAELFF. CDR3 DNA: TGCGCCAGCAGCCCTTCGGGGGCAGAGCTGTTTTTT. The rearrangement uses TRBV4-3 and TRBJ2-2; D may match TRBD1 or TRBD2 (6 bases each). The V end lost 4 bases, the J end lost 11 bases, and 11 bases lay between the germline ends. Per germline, CDR1 LGHNA and CDR2 YSLEER. The CDR3 has 12 amino acids.

This clone was counted a single time. J is TRBJ1-3 and V is TRBV11-2, with D hard to call. Germline V CDR1 and CDR2: SGHAT, FQNNGV. This CDR3 spans 14 amino acids. Deletions cut 5 bases from V and 0 bases from J, with 8 bases between. The CDR3 spells CASSIGNSGNTIYF. The DNA for the CDR3 is TGTGCCAGCAGCATTGGCAACTCTGGAAACACCATATATTTT.

This sequence joins TRBV30 and TRBJ1-2; D is perhaps TRBD1 (5 bases). The CDR3 length is 11 residues. The V end lost 5 bases, the J end lost 2 bases, and 6 bases lay between the germline ends. Germline CDR1 GTSNPN, CDR2 SVGIG (reference sequence). DNA of the CDR3: TGTGCCTGGGACAGAAACTATGGCTACACCTTC. It specifies CAWDRNYGYTF.

The chain has TRBV9 and TRBJ2-1; 11 bases are a match to TRBD2. V trimming: 4 bases; J trimming: 10 bases; junction bases outside the gene matches: 10. CDR3 length: 15 amino acids. Per germline, CDR1 SGDLS and CDR2 YYNGEE. The CDR3 is CASSPGLAGMLEQFF. CDR3 DNA sequence: TGTGCCAGCAGCCCCGGACTAGCGGGTATGCTGGAGCAGTTCTTC. Full variable domain (remainder filled in from reference TRBV9 and TRBJ2-1): DSGVTQTPKHLITATGQRVTLRCSPRSGDLSVYWYQQSLDQGLQFLIQYYNGEERAKGNILERFSAQQFPDLHSELNLSSLELGDSALYFCASSPGLAGMLEQFFGPGTRLTVL.

The gene calls are TRBV19 and TRBJ1-4; TRBD1 is a possible D gene (5 bases). The CDR3 consists of 14 residues. V was shortened by 6 bases and J by 2 bases, with 10 bases between the two germline ends. CDR1 LNHDA and CDR2 SQIVND come from the germline V gene (reference sequence). The CDR3 region has the DNA TGTGCCAGTAGGGCCGCAGGGACTAATGAAAAACTGTTTTTT. Its translation is CASRAAGTNEKLFF.

This chain joins TRBV24-1 and TRBJ2-1; TRBD2 is a possible D gene (6 bases). Germline V lookup: CDR1 KGHDR, CDR2 SFDVKD. Trimming removed 3 bases at V and 0 bases at J, with 11 bases between. The CDR3 consists of 16 residues. The DNA for the CDR3 is TGTGCCACCAGTGATCCGGACGGGAGCTCCTACAATGAGCAGTTCTTC. Amino acid sequence: CATSDPDGSSYNEQFF.

The genes are TRBV20-1 and TRBJ1-6; 7 nucleotides align to TRBD1. The CDR3 spans 14 residues. V dropped 4 bases and J dropped 7; count of bases not matched to a gene: 7. Germline values: CDR1 DFQATT, CDR2 SNEGSKA (reference sequence). The CDR3 DNA reads TGCAGTGCTAATGAACAGGGGTGGAATTCACCCCTCCACTTT. Translation: CSANEQGWNSPLHF.

This rearrangement joins TRBV14 to TRBJ2-5; 8 positions agree with TRBD2. The V and J ends lost 3 bases and 3 bases, in that order; junction bases with no gene match: 3. The CDR3 spans 14 residues. Germline CDR1 SGHDN, CDR2 FVKESK. CDR3 sequence: CASSQIAGKETQYF. The CDR3 DNA is TGTGCCAGCAGCCAGATAGCGGGAAAAGAGACCCAGTACTTC.

The V gene is TRBV6-5, the J gene TRBJ1-4; tentatively, D is TRBD1 (6 bases). Germline CDR1 MNHEY, CDR2 SVGAGI. With 4 bases removed from V and 8 bases from J, the gap between germline ends came to 17 bases. CDR3 length: 15 amino acids. The CDR3: CASSSRQEGSEKLFF. The CDR3 coding sequence is TGTGCCAGCAGTTCCAGACAGGAGGGGTCGGAAAAACTGTTTTTT.

The chain joins TRBV5-4 to TRBJ2-1, with 13 bases aligning to TRBD2. The CDR3 runs 16 residues. Germline V gene lookup returns CDR1 SGHNT and CDR2 YYREEE (reference sequence). The J segment lost 4 bases and the V segment lost 4 bases, leaving 5 bases of the junction unmatched. The CDR3 DNA reads TGTGCCAGCAGCACCGGGACTAGCGGGAAATACAATGAGCAGTTCTTC. This encodes CASSTGTSGKYNEQFF.